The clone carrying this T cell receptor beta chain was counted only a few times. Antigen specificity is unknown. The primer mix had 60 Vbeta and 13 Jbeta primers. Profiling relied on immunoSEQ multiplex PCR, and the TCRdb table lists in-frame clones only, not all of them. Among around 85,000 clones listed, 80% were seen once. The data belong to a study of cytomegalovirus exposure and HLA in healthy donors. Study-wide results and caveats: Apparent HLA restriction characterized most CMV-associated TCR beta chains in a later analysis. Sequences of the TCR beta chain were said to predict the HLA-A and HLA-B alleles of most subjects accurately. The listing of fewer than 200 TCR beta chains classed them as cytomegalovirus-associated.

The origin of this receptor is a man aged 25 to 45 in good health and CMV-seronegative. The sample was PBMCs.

The CDR3 DNA reads as TGTGCCAGTAGTATAGGATTGAGGCCGAGACAGGGGTATCCTGAAGCTTTCTTT. Its translation: CASSIGLRPRQGYPEAFF. This chain links TRBV19 with TRBJ1-1, with TRBD1 identical over 8 bases. Germline V gene data show CDR1 as LNHDA and CDR2 as SQIVND (reference sequence). The CDR3 runs 18 residues. J lost 6 bases, V lost 1 base, and 16 bases had no gene match.